This T cell receptor (beta chain) was sequenced in a study of blood T cell repertoires in COVID-19. Whole-study context: The United States, Italy and Spain were the sources of the acute and convalescent COVID-19 samples.

Per the original data handling: Amplification of reference gene primers provided the estimated nucleated cell counts. Libraries were prepared by immunoSEQ multiplex PCR; TCRdb keeps only in-frame clonotypes and omits some of them. V, J and clone size are taken as reported in that table, and D and trimming were inferred from the DNA itself. The table records 250,000 or so clones, about nine tenths of them present only once. CDR3 length equals 17 residues. Seattle researchers signed up patients amid active infection and tracked them longitudinally. This TCR came from a woman aged 25 to 39 with COVID-19, enrolled during active disease. V and J are TRBV21-1 and TRBJ2-3; TRBD1 is taken as the D call from the table, unchecked against the DNA. TRBV21-1 is a documented pseudogene. Material for sequencing was peripheral blood. CDR3 sequence: CASSKCRDRESTDTQYF. The CDR3 DNA sequence: TGTGCCAGCAGCAAATGCCGGGACAGGGAAAGCACAGATACGCAGTATTTT.